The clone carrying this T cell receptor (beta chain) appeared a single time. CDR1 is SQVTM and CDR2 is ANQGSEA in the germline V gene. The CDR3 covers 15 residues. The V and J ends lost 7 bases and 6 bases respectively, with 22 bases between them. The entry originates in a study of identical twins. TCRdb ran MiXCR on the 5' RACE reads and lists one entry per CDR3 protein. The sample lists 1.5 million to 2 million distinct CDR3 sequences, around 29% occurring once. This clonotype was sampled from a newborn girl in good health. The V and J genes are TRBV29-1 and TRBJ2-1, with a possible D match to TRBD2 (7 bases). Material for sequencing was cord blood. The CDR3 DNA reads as TGCAGCGGGGAGGGGGGGGCGAAGGGCGGCAATGAGCAGTTCTTC. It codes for CSGEGGAKGGNEQFF.